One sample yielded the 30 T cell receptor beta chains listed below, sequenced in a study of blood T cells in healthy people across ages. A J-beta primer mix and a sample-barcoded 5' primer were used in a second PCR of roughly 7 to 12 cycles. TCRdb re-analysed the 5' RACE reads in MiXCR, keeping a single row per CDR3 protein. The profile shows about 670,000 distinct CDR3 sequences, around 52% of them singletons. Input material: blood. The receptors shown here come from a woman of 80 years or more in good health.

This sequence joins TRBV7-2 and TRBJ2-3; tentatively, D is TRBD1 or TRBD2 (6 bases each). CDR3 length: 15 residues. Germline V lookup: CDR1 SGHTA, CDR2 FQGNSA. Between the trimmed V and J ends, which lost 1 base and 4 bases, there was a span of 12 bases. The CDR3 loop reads CASSLGWGASDTQYF. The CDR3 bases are TGTGCCAGCAGCTTAGGGTGGGGGGCATCAGATACGCAGTATTTT.

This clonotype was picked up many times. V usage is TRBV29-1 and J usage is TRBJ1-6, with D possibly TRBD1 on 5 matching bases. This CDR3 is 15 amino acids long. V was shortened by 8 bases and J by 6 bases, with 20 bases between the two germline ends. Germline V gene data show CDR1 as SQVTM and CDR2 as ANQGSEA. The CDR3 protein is CSIREGPGSNSPLHF. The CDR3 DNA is TGCAGCATCCGAGAGGGGCCGGGAAGTAATTCACCCCTCCACTTT.

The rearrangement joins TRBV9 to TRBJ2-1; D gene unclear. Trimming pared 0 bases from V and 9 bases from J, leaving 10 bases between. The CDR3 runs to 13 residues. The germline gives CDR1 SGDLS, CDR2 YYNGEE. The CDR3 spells CASSVGQFSEQFF. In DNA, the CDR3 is TGTGCCAGCAGCGTAGGGCAGTTCAGTGAGCAGTTCTTC.

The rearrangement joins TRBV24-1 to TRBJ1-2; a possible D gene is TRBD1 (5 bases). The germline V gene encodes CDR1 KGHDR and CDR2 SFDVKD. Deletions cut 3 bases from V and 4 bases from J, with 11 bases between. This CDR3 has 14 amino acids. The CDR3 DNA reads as TGTGCCACCAGTGATCGGACAACTATCTATGGCTACACCTTC. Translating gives CATSDRTTIYGYTF.

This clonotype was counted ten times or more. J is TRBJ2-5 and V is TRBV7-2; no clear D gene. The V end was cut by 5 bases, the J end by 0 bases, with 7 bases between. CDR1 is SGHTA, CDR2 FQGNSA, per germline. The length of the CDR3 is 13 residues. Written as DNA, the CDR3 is TGTGCCAGCAGCACGGGTAACCAAGAGACCCAGTACTTC. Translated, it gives CASSTGNQETQYF.

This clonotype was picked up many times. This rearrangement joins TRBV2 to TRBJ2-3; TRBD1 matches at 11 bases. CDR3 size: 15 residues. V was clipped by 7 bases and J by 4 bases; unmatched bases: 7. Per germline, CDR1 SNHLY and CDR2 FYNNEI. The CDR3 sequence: CASTRQGQGADTQYF. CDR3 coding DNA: TGTGCCAGCACCCGACAGGGACAGGGGGCAGATACGCAGTATTTT.

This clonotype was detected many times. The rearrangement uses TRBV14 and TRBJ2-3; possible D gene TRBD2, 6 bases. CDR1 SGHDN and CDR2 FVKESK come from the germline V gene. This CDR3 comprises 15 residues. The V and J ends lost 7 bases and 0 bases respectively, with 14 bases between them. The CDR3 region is CASNAIGTSTDTQYF. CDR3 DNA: TGTGCCAGCAATGCAATCGGGACTAGCACAGATACGCAGTATTTT.

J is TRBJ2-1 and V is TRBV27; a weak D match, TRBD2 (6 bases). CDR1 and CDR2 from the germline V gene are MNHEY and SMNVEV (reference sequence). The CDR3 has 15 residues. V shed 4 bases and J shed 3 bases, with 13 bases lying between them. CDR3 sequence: CASSSLPGVYNEQFF. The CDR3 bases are TGTGCCAGCAGTTCCCTTCCGGGAGTCTACAATGAGCAGTTCTTC.

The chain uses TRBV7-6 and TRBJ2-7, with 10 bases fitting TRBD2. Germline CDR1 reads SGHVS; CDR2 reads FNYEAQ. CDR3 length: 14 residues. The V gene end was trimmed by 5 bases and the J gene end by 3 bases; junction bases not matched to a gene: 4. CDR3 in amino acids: CASSVTSGNYEQYF. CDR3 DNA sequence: TGTGCCAGCAGCGTAACTAGCGGGAACTACGAGCAGTACTTC.

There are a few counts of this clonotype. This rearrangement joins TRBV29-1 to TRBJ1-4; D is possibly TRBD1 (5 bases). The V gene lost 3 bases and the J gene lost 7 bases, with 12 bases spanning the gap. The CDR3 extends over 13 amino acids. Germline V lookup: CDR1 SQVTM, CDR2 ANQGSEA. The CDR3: CSVDSDRGEKLFF. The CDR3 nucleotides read TGCAGCGTTGATAGCGACAGAGGTGAAAAACTGTTTTTT.

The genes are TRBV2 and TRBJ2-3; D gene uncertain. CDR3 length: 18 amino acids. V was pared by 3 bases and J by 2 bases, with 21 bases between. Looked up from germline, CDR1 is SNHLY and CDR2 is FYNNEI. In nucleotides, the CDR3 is TGTGCCAGCAGTGACCCCGGTAGTAATACCCACTTCACAGATACGCAGTATTTT. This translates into CASSDPGSNTHFTDTQYF.

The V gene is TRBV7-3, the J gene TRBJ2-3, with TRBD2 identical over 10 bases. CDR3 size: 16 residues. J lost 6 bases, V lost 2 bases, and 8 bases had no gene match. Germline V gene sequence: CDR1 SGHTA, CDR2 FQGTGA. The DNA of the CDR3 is TGTGCCAGCAGCTTAGTCCTAGCGGGAGAGGAGGATACGCAGTATTTT. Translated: CASSLVLAGEEDTQYF.

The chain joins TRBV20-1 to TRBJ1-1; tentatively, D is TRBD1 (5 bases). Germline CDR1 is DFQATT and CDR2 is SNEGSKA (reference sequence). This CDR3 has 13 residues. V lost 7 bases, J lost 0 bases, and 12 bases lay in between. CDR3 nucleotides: TGCAGTGGAAGACGGGGGATGAACACTGAAGCTTTCTTT. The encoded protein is CSGRRGMNTEAFF.

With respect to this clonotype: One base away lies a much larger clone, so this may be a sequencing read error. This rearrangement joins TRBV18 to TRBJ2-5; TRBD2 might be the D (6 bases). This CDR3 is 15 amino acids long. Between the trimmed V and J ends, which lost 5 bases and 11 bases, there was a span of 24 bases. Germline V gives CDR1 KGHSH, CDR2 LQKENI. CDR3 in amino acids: CASSSTEEGAGEQYF. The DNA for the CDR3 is TGTGCCAGCTCATCTACAGAAGAGGGAGCGGGTGAGCAGTACTTC.

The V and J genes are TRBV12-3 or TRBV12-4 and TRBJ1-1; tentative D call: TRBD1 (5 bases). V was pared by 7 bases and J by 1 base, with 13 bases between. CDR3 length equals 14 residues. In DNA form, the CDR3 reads TGTGCCAGCACCCAAAGCGGGGGGAACACTGAAGCTTTCTTT. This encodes CASTQSGGNTEAFF.

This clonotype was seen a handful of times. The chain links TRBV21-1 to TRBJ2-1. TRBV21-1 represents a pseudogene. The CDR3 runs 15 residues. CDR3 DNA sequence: TGTGCCAGCAGCATATGGGTTGGGGTCTACAATGAGCAGTTCTTC. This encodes CASSIWVGVYNEQFF.

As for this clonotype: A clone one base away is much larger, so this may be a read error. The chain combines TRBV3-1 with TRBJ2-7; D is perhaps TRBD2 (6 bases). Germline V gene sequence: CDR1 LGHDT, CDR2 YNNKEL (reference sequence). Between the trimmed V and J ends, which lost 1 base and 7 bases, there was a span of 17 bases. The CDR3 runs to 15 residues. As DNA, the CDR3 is TGTGCCAGCAGCCAAGGAGGAGTGGGAGGAAGTGAGCAGTACTTC. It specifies CASSQGGVGGSEQYF.

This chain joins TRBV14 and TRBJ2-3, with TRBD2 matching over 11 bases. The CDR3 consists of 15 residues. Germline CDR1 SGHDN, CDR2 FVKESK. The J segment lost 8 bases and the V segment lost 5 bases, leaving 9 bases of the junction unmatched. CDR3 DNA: TGTGCCAGCAGCAACTTAGCGGGAGGGACACGTACGCAGTATTTT. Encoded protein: CASSNLAGGTRTQYF.

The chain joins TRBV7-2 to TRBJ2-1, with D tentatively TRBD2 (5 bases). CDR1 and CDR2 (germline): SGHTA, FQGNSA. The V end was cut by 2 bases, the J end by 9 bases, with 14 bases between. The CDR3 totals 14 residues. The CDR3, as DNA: TGTGCCAGCAGCTTAAATCGGGCTAGCTCTGAGCAGTTCTTC. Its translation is CASSLNRASSEQFF.

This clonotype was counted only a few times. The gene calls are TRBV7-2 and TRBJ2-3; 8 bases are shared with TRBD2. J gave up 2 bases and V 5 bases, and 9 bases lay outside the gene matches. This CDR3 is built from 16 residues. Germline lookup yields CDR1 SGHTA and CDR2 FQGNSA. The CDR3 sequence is CASSQGSGGLTDTQYF. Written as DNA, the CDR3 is TGTGCCAGCAGCCAAGGGAGCGGGGGCCTCACAGATACGCAGTATTTT.

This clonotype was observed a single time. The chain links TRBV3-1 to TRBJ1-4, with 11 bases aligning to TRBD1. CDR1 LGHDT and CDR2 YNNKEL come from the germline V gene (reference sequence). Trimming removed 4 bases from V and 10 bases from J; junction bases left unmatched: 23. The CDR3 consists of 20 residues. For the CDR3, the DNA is TGTGCCAGCAGCCCGTTGGGACAGGGGGGCGCGACTGCCTGGTCTGGAAAACTGTTTTTT. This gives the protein CASSPLGQGGATAWSGKLFF.

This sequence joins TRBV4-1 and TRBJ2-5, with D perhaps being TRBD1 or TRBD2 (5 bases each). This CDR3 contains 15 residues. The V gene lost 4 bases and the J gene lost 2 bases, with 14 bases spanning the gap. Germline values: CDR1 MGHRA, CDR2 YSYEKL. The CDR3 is CASSPRGVEQETQYF. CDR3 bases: TGCGCCAGCAGCCCTCGGGGCGTTGAGCAAGAGACCCAGTACTTC.

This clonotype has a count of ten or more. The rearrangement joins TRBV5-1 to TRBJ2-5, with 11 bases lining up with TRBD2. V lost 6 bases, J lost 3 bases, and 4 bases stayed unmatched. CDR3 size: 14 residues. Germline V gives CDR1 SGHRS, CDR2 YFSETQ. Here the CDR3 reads CASKILAGEETQYF. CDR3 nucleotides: TGCGCCAGCAAGATACTAGCGGGAGAAGAGACCCAGTACTTC.

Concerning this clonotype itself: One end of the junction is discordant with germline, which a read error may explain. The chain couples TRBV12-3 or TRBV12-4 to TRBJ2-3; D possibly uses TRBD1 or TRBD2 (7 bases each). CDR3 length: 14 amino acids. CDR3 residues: CASSIRGGTDTQYF. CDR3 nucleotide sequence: TGTGCCAGCAGCATCAGGGGGGGAACAGATACGCAATATTTT.

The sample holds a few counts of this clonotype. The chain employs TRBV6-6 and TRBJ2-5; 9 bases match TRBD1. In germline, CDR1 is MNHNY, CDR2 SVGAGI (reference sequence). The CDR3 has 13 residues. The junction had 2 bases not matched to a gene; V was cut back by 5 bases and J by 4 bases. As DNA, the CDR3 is TGTGCCAGCAGTAAGACAGGGGGAGAGACCCAGTACTTC. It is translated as CASSKTGGETQYF.

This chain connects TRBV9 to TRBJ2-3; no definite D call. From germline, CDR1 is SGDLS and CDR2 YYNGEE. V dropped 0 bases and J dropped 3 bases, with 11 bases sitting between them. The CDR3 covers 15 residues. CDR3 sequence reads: CASSVVAKTTDTQYF. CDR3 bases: TGTGCCAGCAGCGTAGTGGCTAAGACTACAGATACGCAGTATTTT.

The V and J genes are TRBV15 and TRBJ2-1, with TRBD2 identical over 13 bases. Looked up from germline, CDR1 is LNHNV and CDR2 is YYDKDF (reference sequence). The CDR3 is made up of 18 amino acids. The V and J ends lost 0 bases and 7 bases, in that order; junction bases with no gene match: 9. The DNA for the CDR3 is TGTGCCACCAGCAGAGATCCTCCGACTAGCGGGGGGAGGAATGAGCAGTTCTTC. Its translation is CATSRDPPTSGGRNEQFF.

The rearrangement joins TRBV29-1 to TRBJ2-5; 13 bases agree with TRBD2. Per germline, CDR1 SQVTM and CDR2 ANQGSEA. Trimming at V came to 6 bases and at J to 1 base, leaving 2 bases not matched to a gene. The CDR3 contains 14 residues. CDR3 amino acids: CSVGTSGAQETQYF. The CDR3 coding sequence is TGCAGCGTCGGGACTAGCGGGGCCCAAGAGACCCAGTACTTC.

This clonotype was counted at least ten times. In nucleotides, the CDR3 is TGTGCCAGCAGCCCCCCCCCCTACAATGAGCAGTTCTTC. Its translation: CASSPPPYNEQFF. The rearrangement links TRBV28 to TRBJ2-1; D gene ambiguous. In germline, CDR1 is MDHEN, CDR2 SYDVKM. The germline V and J ends were trimmed by 6 bases and 2 bases, with 8 bases remaining between them. The CDR3 runs to 13 residues.

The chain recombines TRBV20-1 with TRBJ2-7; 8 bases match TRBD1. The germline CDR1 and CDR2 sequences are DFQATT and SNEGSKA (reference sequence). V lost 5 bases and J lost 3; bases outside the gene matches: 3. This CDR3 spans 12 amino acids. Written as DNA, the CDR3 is TGCAGTGCTCAGGGGACAGGCTACGAGCAGTACTTC. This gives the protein CSAQGTGYEQYF.